The clone carrying this TCR beta chain was seen only once. The data stem from a study of blood T cell repertoires in COVID-19. Background on the study: The United States, Italy and Spain supplied acute and convalescent COVID-19 samples. Sample material is recorded as cDNA or gDNA derived from T cells, B-cell-depleted T cells, or PBMCs.

Original processing methods: Amplification with reference gene primers provided the estimates of nucleated cell counts. Sequencing used immunoSEQ multiplex PCR; TCRdb keeps in-frame clones, though not all of them. V and J calls and clone size are given by that table; D and trimming were obtained from the DNA. The sample carries some 170,000 clones, about 85% recorded once. The CDR3 consists of 12 residues. Trimming stripped 2 bases from V and 7 bases from J, with 8 bases between. CDR1 and CDR2 (germline): MDHEN, SYDVKM. Sequenced material: peripheral blood. This TCR came from a man aged 35 to 55 with acute or convalescent COVID-19. V usage is TRBV28 and J usage is TRBJ1-2; D is unresolved. The DNA of the CDR3 is TGTGCCAGCAGTTTACGGCAGGCTGGCTACACCTTC. It codes for CASSLRQAGYTF.